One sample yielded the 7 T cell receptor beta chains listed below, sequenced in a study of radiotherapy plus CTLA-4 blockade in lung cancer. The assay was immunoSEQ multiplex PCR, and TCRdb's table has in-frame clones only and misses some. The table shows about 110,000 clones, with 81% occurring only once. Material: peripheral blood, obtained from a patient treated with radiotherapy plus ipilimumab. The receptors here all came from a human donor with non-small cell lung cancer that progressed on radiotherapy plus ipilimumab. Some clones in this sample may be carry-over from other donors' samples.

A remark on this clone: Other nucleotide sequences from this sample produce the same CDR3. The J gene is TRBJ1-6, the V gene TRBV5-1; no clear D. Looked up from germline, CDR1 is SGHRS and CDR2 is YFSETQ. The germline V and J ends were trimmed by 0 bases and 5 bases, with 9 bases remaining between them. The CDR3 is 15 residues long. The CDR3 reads CASSLEGIDNSPLHF. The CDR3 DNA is TGCGCCAGCAGCTTGGAGGGCATAGATAATTCACCCCTCCACTTT.

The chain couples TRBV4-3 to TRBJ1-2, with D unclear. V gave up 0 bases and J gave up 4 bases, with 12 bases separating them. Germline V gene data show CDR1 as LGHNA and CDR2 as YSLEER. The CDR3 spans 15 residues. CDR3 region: CASSQDLARSYGYTF. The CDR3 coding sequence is TGCGCCAGCAGCCAAGATCTCGCAAGATCCTATGGCTACACCTTC.

The CDR3 sequence is CASSFFAQGVSNEQFF. The DNA for the CDR3 is TGTGCCAGCAGCTTTTTTGCGCAGGGGGTTTCGAATGAGCAGTTCTTC. The chain is built from TRBV7-2 and TRBJ2-1; the match to TRBD1 covers 7 bases. This CDR3 contains 16 residues. J lost 7 bases, V lost 3 bases, and 12 bases had no gene match. Germline values: CDR1 SGHTA, CDR2 FQGNSA.

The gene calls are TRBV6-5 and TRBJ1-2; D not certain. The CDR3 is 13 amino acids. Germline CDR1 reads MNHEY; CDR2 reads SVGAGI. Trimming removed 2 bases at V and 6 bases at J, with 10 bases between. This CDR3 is CASSYPQGDGYTF. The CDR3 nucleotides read TGTGCCAGCAGTTACCCCCAAGGTGATGGCTACACCTTC.

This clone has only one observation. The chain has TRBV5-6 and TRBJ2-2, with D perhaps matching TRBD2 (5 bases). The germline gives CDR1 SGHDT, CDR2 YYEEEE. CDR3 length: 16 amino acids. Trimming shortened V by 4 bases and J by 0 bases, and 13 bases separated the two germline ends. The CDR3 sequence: CASSQWTATNTGELFF. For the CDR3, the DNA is TGTGCCAGCAGCCAATGGACTGCTACGAACACCGGGGAGCTGTTTTTT. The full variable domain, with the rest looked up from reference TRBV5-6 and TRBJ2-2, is DAGVTQSPTHLIKTRGQQVTLRCSPKSGHDTVSWYQQALGQGPQFIFQYYEEEERQRGNFPDRFSGHQFPNYSSELNVNALLLGDSALYLCASSQWTATNTGELFFGEGSRLTVL.

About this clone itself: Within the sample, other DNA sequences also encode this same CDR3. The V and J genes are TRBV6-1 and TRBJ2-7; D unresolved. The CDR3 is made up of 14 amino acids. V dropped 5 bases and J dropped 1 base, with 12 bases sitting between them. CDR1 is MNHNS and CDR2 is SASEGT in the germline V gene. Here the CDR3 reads CASSSRTESYEQYF. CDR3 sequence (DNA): TGTGCCAGCAGTTCCAGGACGGAGTCCTACGAGCAGTACTTC.

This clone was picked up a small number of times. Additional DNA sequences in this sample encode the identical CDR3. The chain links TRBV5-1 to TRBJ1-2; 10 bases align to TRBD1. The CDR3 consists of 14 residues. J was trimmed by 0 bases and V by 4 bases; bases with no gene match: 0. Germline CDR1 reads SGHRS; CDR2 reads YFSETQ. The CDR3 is CASSGQGANYGYTF. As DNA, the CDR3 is TGCGCCAGCAGCGGACAGGGGGCTAACTATGGCTACACCTTC. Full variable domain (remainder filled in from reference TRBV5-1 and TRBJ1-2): KAGVTQTPRYLIKTRGQQVTLSCSPISGHRSVSWYQQTPGQGLQFLFEYFSETQRNKGNFPGRFSGRQFSNSRSEMNVSTLELGDSALYLCASSGQGANYGYTFGSGTRLTVV.